This T cell receptor (beta chain) is from a study of cytomegalovirus exposure and HLA in healthy donors. Measured with immunoSEQ multiplex PCR; TCRdb has only the in-frame clones, and not every one. This table holds roughly 120,000 clones, around nine tenths found once. This sequence originates from a woman in her late teens or twenties in good health and CMV-seronegative. The specimen sequenced was PBMCs.

The CDR3 DNA is TGCGCCAGCAGTGACCGGGACAGGGGTTACGAGCAGTACTTC. It specifies CASSDRDRGYEQYF. This sequence joins TRBV10-2 and TRBJ2-7, with 10 nucleotides matching TRBD1. From germline, CDR1 is WSHSY and CDR2 SAAADI. The junction had 3 bases not matched to a gene; V was cut back by 3 bases and J by 4 bases. CDR3 length: 14 residues.